The entry that follows covers one T cell receptor (beta chain) sequence. Here immunoSEQ multiplex PCR was the method, and the copy in TCRdb shows in-frame clones only, minus some. This sample has some 5,000 clones, with about two thirds found just once. This specimen belongs to a study of early stage breast cancer tumors. Study as a whole: ER+/PR+/HER2- status applied to about 70% of the 16 invasive breast tumors.

The CDR3 extends over 15 amino acids. V was pared by 4 bases and J by 1 base, with 14 bases between. Germline-derived CDR1 and CDR2 are SGHRS and YFSETQ. The chain joins TRBV5-1 to TRBJ1-1; weak D call: TRBD1 (5 bases). Source material: normal breast tissue next to the tumor. This receptor was identified in a person between 60 and 70 years old with breast cancer. In DNA, the CDR3 is TGCGCCAGCAGCGATGAGGGGAGGACGAACACTGAAGCTTTCTTT. Protein: CASSDEGRTNTEAFF.